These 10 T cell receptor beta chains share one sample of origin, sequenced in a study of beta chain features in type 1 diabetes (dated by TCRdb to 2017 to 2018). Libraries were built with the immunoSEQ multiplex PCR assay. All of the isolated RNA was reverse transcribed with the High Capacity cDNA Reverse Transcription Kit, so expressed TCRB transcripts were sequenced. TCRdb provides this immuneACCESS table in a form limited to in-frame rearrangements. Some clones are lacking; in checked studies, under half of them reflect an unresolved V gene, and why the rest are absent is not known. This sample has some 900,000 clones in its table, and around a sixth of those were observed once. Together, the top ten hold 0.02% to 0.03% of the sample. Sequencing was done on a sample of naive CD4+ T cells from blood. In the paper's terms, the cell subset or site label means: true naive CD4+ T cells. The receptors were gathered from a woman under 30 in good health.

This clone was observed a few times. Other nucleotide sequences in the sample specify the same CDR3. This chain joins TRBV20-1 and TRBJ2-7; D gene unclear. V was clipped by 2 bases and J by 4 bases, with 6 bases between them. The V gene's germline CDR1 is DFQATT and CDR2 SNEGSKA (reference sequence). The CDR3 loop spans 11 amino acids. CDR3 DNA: TGCAGTGCTAGAAGGGATTACGAGCAGTACTTC. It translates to CSARRDYEQYF.

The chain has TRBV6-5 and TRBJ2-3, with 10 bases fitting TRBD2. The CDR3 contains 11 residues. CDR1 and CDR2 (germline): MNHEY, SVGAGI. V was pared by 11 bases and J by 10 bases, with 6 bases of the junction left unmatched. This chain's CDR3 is CASSGSNAQYF. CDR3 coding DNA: TGTGCCTCTAGCGGGAGTAACGCGCAGTATTTT.

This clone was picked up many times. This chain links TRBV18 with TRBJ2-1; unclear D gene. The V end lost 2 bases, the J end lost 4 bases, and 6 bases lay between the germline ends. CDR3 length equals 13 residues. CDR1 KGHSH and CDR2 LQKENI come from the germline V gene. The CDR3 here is CASSPASYNEQFF. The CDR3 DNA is TGTGCCAGCTCACCAGCTTCATACAATGAGCAGTTCTTC.

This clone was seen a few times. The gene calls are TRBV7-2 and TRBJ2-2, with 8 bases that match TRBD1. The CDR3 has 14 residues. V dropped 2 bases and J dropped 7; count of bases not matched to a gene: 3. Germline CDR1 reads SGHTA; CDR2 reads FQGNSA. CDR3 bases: TGTGCCAGCAGCTTATCAGGGGGCGTCGGGGAGCTGTTTTTT. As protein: CASSLSGGVGELFF.

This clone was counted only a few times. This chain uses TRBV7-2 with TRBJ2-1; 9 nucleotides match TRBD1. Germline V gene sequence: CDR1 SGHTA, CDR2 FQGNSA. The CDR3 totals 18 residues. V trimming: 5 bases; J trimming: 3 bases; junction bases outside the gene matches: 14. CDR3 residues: CASSLLPGQGGDYNEQFF. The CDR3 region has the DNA TGTGCCAGCAGCCTATTACCGGGACAGGGTGGCGACTACAATGAGCAGTTCTTC.

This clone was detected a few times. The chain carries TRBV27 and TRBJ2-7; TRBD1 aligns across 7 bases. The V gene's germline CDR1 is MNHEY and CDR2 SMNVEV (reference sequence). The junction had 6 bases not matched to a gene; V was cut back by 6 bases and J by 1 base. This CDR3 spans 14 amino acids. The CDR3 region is CASRRWDSSYEQYF. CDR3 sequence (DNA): TGTGCCAGCAGAAGATGGGACAGTTCCTACGAGCAGTACTTC.

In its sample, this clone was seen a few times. CDR3 sequence reads: CASSRSKDEKLFF. The CDR3, as DNA: TGTGCCAGCAGTAGATCGAAAGATGAAAAACTGTTTTTT. The V call is TRBV27, the J call TRBJ1-4, with D unresolved. This CDR3 region has 13 residues. From germline, CDR1 is MNHEY and CDR2 SMNVEV (reference sequence). Trimming took off 5 bases at V and 6 bases at J, with 10 bases between the two ends.

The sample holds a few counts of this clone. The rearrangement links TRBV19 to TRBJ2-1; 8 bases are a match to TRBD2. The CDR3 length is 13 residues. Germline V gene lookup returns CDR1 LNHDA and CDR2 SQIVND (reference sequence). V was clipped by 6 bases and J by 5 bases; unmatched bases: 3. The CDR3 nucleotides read TGTGCCAGTAGCGGGAGGGCTCACAATGAGCAGTTCTTC. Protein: CASSGRAHNEQFF.

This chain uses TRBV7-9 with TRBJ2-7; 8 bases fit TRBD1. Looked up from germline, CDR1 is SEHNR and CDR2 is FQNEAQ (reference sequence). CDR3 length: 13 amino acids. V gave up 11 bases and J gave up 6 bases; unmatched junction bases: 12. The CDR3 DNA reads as TGTGCCTCAATCGGACAGGGAGTCTCCGAGCAGTACTTC. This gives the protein CASIGQGVSEQYF.

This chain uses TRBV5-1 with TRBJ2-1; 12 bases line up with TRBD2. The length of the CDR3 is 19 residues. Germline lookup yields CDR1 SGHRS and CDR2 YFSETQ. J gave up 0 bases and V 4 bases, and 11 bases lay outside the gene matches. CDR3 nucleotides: TGCGCCAGCAGCATACCCGGGACTAGCGGGCCGAACTCCTACAATGAGCAGTTCTTC. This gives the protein CASSIPGTSGPNSYNEQFF.